Here is one TCR beta chain with its context. The sample originates from a study of blood T cell repertoires in COVID-19. Study details: Spain, Italy and the United States supplied samples that represented acute and convalescent COVID-19. The analysed material was cDNA or gDNA that came from T cells, B-cell-depleted T cells, or PBMCs.

CDR1 is SGHVS, CDR2 FQNEAQ, per germline. Germline trimming cut 3 bases from V and 2 bases from J; bases unmatched to any gene: 9. This CDR3 has 16 amino acids. In the authors' methods: How many nucleated cells were present was estimated from reference gene primer amplification. TCRdb's copy holds only in-frame clones and misses some; the assay was immunoSEQ multiplex PCR. V, J and clone size were drawn from that table, and D and trimming were deduced from the DNA. This table holds 160,000 or so clones, approximately 84% found once. The receptor was isolated from an elderly woman with acute or convalescent COVID-19. This rearrangement joins TRBV7-8 to TRBJ2-7; 8 bases fit TRBD1. Sequencing was carried out using peripheral blood. CDR3 in amino acids: CASSFMTGVETYEQYF. The CDR3 DNA reads TGTGCCAGCAGCTTTATGACAGGGGTGGAAACCTACGAGCAGTACTTC.